A single sample gave rise to the 26 T cell receptor beta chains below, sequenced in a study. The sorted Tregs were CD4+CD25+CD127-/low cells. TCRdb reprocessed the 5' RACE reads via MiXCR and lists one record per CDR3 protein. The repertoire holds under 45,000 distinct CDR3 sequences, 20% to 25% seen once, with about 4% in the top ten. Sequences were obtained from Tregs sorted from blood. These receptor sequences come from a female donor with breast cancer.

CDR3 region: CACGQGPYEQYF. DNA for the CDR3: TGTGCCTGCGGACAGGGCCCCTACGAGCAGTACTTC. The V call is TRBV30, the J call TRBJ2-7; TRBD1 agrees at 8 bases. V shed 6 bases and J 2 bases; nucleotides not matched to a gene: 3. Germline V gene data show CDR1 as GTSNPN and CDR2 as SVGIG (reference sequence). There are 12 residues in the CDR3.

The chain couples TRBV5-1 to TRBJ2-7; D is possibly TRBD2 (7 bases). Germline lookup yields CDR1 SGHRS and CDR2 YFSETQ. This CDR3 has 15 residues. V was shortened by 1 base and J by 2 bases, with 13 bases between the two germline ends. The CDR3 here is CASSLFGGPAYEQYF. The CDR3 DNA is TGCGCCAGCAGCTTGTTCGGGGGGCCGGCCTACGAGCAGTACTTC.

The V gene is TRBV12-3 or TRBV12-4, the J gene TRBJ2-3; 9 bases map to TRBD1. V shed 5 bases, J shed 6 bases, and the junction held 6 bases outside the gene matches. This CDR3 contains 14 residues. CDR3 DNA: TGTGCCAGCAGTGGGGGACAGGGATTGGATACGCAGTATTTT. It yields the protein CASSGGQGLDTQYF.

V is TRBV20-1 and J is TRBJ2-4; D is perhaps TRBD1 or TRBD2 (5 bases each). Germline V gene lookup returns CDR1 DFQATT and CDR2 SNEGSKA (reference sequence). The CDR3 runs to 12 residues. The germline V and J ends were trimmed by 6 bases and 5 bases, with 11 bases remaining between them. This CDR3 reads CSAGTVQNIQYF. CDR3 sequence (DNA): TGCAGTGCCGGGACCGTCCAAAACATTCAGTACTTC.

This clonotype is a singleton in its sample. One junction end disagrees with the germline gene, perhaps due to a read error. The rearrangement uses TRBV20-1 and TRBJ2-1, with 8 bases matching TRBD2. CDR3 size: 16 residues. Germline V gene sequence: CDR1 DFQATT, CDR2 SNEGSKA (reference sequence). The CDR3 region has the DNA TGCAGTGCTGGAGATCCCAGCGGGAGTCTTACCAATGAGCAGTTCTTC. It specifies CSAGDPSGSLTNEQFF.

The chain carries TRBV5-1 and TRBJ2-2, with 7 positions matching TRBD2. This CDR3 comprises 15 residues. V lost 4 bases, J lost 0 bases, and 3 bases stayed unmatched. Germline assignment: CDR1 SGHRS and CDR2 YFSETQ. In DNA, the CDR3 is TGCGCCAGCAGCCGGGGGGAAGCGAACACCGGGGAGCTGTTTTTT. It yields the protein CASSRGEANTGELFF. Full variable domain (rest looked up from reference TRBV5-1 and TRBJ2-2): KAGVTQTPRYLIKTRGQQVTLSCSPISGHRSVSWYQQTPGQGLQFLFEYFSETQRNKGNFPGRFSGRQFSNSRSEMNVSTLELGDSALYLCASSRGEANTGELFFGEGSRLTVL.

This clonotype came up a few times. The chain carries TRBV11-2 and TRBJ2-1; D is perhaps TRBD1 (6 bases). This CDR3 comprises 16 residues. V lost 4 bases and J lost 6, with 19 bases in between. The germline gives CDR1 SGHAT, CDR2 FQNNGV. Written as DNA, the CDR3 is TGTGCCAGCAGCTCTAAGGTTCAGGGGTTCGGCAATGAGCAGTTCTTC. Protein product: CASSSKVQGFGNEQFF.

A word on this clonotype: One base away lies a much larger clone, so this may be a sequencing read error. The chain employs TRBV20-1 and TRBJ2-3; 12 nucleotides agree with TRBD2. In germline, CDR1 is DFQATT, CDR2 SNEGSKA (reference sequence). CDR3 length: 16 residues. The trim removed 3 bases at V and 2 bases at J, leaving 6 bases unmatched. The CDR3 sequence is CSARGRTSGTTDTQYF. DNA of the CDR3: TGCAGTGCTAGGGGTCGGACTAGCGGGACCACAGATACGCAGTATTTT.

The chain recombines TRBV28 with TRBJ2-7; TRBD1 agrees at 10 bases. The CDR3 spans 14 residues. Germline CDR1 MDHEN, CDR2 SYDVKM. Losses at the gene ends were 2 bases for V and 6 bases for J; bases not matched to a gene: 4. In DNA form, the CDR3 reads TGTGCCAGCAGTTTAGCGGGACAGGGGCGCGAGCAGTACTTC. It is translated as CASSLAGQGREQYF.

In this sample, this clonotype turned up many times. The rearrangement uses TRBV20-1 and TRBJ1-2; D not certain. This CDR3 has 13 amino acids. V was trimmed by 5 bases and J by 0 bases, leaving 10 bases between them. The V gene's germline CDR1 is DFQATT and CDR2 SNEGSKA (reference sequence). CDR3 residues: CSADTPSNYGYTF. In nucleotides, the CDR3 is TGCAGTGCTGACACTCCTTCTAACTATGGCTACACCTTC.

V usage is TRBV7-9 and J usage is TRBJ1-5; a weak D match, TRBD1 (6 bases). Trimming took 5 bases from V and 4 from J, leaving 12 bases between them. The CDR3 has 14 residues. CDR1 and CDR2 (germline): SEHNR, FQNEAQ (reference sequence). This CDR3 is CASSPRQANQPQHF. CDR3 nucleotide sequence: TGTGCCAGCAGCCCACGACAGGCTAATCAGCCCCAGCATTTT.

This clonotype was seen a handful of times. J is TRBJ2-1 and V is TRBV28; D is perhaps TRBD1 or TRBD2 (6 bases each). This CDR3 contains 17 residues. The V gene's germline CDR1 is MDHEN and CDR2 SYDVKM. V lost 7 bases to trimming and J lost 3 bases, with 22 bases between them. CDR3 sequence: CASTTLDPGAGYNEQFF. CDR3 DNA sequence: TGTGCCAGCACTACTCTGGACCCGGGGGCGGGCTACAATGAGCAGTTCTTC.

Many counts were recorded for this clonotype. Its ends do not fully match the called genes, so a read error is possible. CDR3 bases: TGCGGCGTTGCCCAAGGAGATCAGCCCCAGCATTTT. It specifies CGVAQGDQPQHF. V is TRBV29-1 and J is TRBJ1-5; no reliable D call. The length of the CDR3 is 12 residues. The germline gives CDR1 SQVTM, CDR2 ANQGSEA.

This clonotype was seen ten or more times. The genes are TRBV3-1 and TRBJ1-2; D gene unclear. Germline V gene data show CDR1 as LGHDT and CDR2 as YNNKEL (reference sequence). Trimming took 0 bases from V and 7 from J, leaving 9 bases between them. The CDR3 is 13 residues long. CDR3: CASSQDGLRGYTF. CDR3 nucleotide sequence: TGTGCCAGCAGCCAAGATGGTCTACGTGGCTACACCTTC.

The chain recombines TRBV5-1 with TRBJ2-7; 7 nucleotides align to TRBD1. V trimming: 4 bases; J trimming: 3 bases; junction bases outside the gene matches: 10. The CDR3 runs 15 residues. Germline V gene lookup returns CDR1 SGHRS and CDR2 YFSETQ. The CDR3 DNA reads as TGCGCCAGCAGCCATAGAGGGGGCCCCGACTACGAGCAGTACTTC. Translating it yields CASSHRGGPDYEQYF.

This clonotype was counted a few times. The chain recombines TRBV7-2 with TRBJ2-3; D is unclear. V was pared by 5 bases and J by 5 bases, with 11 bases between. The germline V gene has CDR1 SGHTA and CDR2 FQGNSA. The CDR3 spans 13 residues. The CDR3 is CASSAQFGDTQYF. DNA of the CDR3: TGTGCCAGCAGCGCTCAATTTGGAGATACGCAGTATTTT.

As for this clonotype: Just one base apart from a much larger clone, this may be a read error. The chain is built from TRBV4-2 and TRBJ1-2, with D uncertain. The V gene's germline CDR1 is LGHNA and CDR2 YNFKEQ. This CDR3 spans 14 amino acids. The CDR3 region is CAGSQDPGNYGYTF. CDR3 bases: TGTGCCGGCAGCCAAGATCCGGGTAACTATGGCTACACCTTC.

This clonotype has at least ten counts. The chain is built from TRBV12-3 or TRBV12-4 and TRBJ1-1; D remains ambiguous. The CDR3 extends over 13 amino acids. V lost 2 bases and J lost 3, with 7 bases in between. CDR3 sequence reads: CASSLWGDTEAFF. In DNA, the CDR3 is TGTGCCAGCAGTTTATGGGGAGACACTGAAGCTTTCTTT.

This clonotype was detected ten times or more. This sequence joins TRBV27 and TRBJ1-2; 7 positions agree with TRBD1. The CDR3 is 13 amino acids. Germline V CDR1 and CDR2: MNHEY, SMNVEV (reference sequence). The V and J ends lost 5 bases and 14 bases, in that order; junction bases with no gene match: 14. Here the CDR3 DNA reads TGTGCCAGCAGTCCAAAAACAGACAGGGCCCAGACCTTC. It yields the protein CASSPKTDRAQTF.

In its sample, this clonotype was seen a few times. The rearrangement joins TRBV11-2 to TRBJ2-7, with 10 bases lining up with TRBD2. The CDR3 contains 17 residues. Germline V gene lookup returns CDR1 SGHAT and CDR2 FQNNGV. J lost 4 bases, V lost 5 bases, and 14 bases had no gene match. CDR3 DNA sequence: TGTGCCAGCAGCCACCCGAGCGGGAGGGCCAAATCTTACGAGCAGTACTTC. This codes for CASSHPSGRAKSYEQYF.

This clonotype has only one observation. This could be a read error, since a much larger clone is one nucleotide away. The final CDR3 position lacks the conserved phenylalanine or tryptophan, pointing to a likely read error. The chain has TRBV28 and TRBJ1-1, with no clear D. The CDR3 runs 15 residues. Trimming took off 4 bases at V and 3 bases at J, with 15 bases between the two ends. Per germline, CDR1 MDHEN and CDR2 SYDVKM. The CDR3 DNA follows: TGTGCCAGCAGTTCACTGCGGGGTTGGGACACTGAAGCTTTCTCT. Translating it yields CASSSLRGWDTEAFS.

The chain uses TRBV6-5 and TRBJ1-3; D is unresolved. The CDR3 runs to 14 residues. Germline CDR1 reads MNHEY; CDR2 reads SVGAGI. The germline V and J ends were trimmed by 5 bases and 0 bases, with 8 bases remaining between them. The CDR3 spells CASSEQSSGNTIYF. The CDR3 DNA reads as TGTGCCAGCAGTGAACAGAGCTCTGGAAACACCATATATTTT.

This clonotype has a handful of counts. The chain links TRBV5-5 to TRBJ1-1; D is possibly TRBD1 (6 bases). V lost 4 bases, J lost 0 bases, and 16 bases lay in between. CDR3 length equals 16 residues. From germline, CDR1 is SGHKS and CDR2 YYEKEE (reference sequence). In nucleotides, the CDR3 is TGTGCCAGCAGCCACTACAGGGACGACTTGAACACTGAAGCTTTCTTT. Residues: CASSHYRDDLNTEAFF.

This clonotype was seen a handful of times. J is TRBJ2-1 and V is TRBV7-2; a weak D match, TRBD2 (5 bases). Germline CDR1 and CDR2: SGHTA and FQGNSA. The CDR3 loop spans 15 amino acids. Trimming shortened V by 4 bases and J by 5 bases, and 15 bases separated the two germline ends. The CDR3 is CASSSPTGWDNEQFF. CDR3 in DNA: TGTGCCAGCAGCTCCCCGACGGGATGGGACAATGAGCAGTTCTTC.

In this sample, this clonotype turned up a few times. The rearrangement joins TRBV20-1 to TRBJ2-7, with 10 bases matching TRBD2. The germline gives CDR1 DFQATT, CDR2 SNEGSKA (reference sequence). There are 15 residues in the CDR3. V trimming: 5 bases; J trimming: 3 bases; junction bases outside the gene matches: 10. CDR3 sequence reads: CSARYSSGSFYEQYF. CDR3 coding DNA: TGCAGTGCTCGCTACTCTAGCGGGAGTTTCTACGAGCAGTACTTC.

The chain carries TRBV7-8 and TRBJ2-7, with 11 bases aligning to TRBD2. V shed 3 bases and J 3 bases; nucleotides not matched to a gene: 16. Germline V gives CDR1 SGHVS, CDR2 FQNEAQ. The CDR3 has 19 residues. CDR3 DNA sequence: TGTGCCAGCAGCTTCCTCGGGACTAGCGGCTTTACCGGAAGCTACGAGCAGTACTTC. Its translation: CASSFLGTSGFTGSYEQYF.